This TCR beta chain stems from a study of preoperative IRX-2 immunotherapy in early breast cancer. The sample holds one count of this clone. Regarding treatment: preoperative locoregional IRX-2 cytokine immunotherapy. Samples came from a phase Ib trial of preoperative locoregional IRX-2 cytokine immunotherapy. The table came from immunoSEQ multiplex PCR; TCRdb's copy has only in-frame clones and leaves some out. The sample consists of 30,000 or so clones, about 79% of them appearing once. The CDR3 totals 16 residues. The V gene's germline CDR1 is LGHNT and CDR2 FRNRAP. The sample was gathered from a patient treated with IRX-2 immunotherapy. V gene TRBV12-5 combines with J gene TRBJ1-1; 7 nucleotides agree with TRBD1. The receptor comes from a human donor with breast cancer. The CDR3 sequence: CASTRRQGPLNTEAFF. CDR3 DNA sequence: TGTGCCAGCACCCGACGACAGGGCCCCTTAAACACTGAAGCTTTCTTT.